The present T cell receptor beta chain was sequenced within a study of graft-versus-host responses after intestinal transplantation. Using immunoSEQ multiplex PCR, the repertoire was profiled, and TCRdb retains in-frame clones only, with some absent. This sample has about 19,000 clones, with around nine tenths found just once. This clone appeared a single time. The CDR3 sequence is 14 residues long. V was clipped by 3 bases and J by 4 bases, with 9 bases between them. CDR1 SGHTA and CDR2 FQGTGA come from the germline V gene. The sequence was obtained from a human patient who received an intestinal transplant, so some T cells may come from the graft donor. The rearrangement joins TRBV7-3 to TRBJ2-2, with D possibly matching TRBD1 (6 bases). The material sequenced was PBMCs, taken 350 to 400 days after transplant. This CDR3 reads CASSLRGITGELFF. The CDR3 DNA follows: TGTGCCAGCAGCTTGAGGGGGATCACCGGGGAGCTGTTTTTT.